This T cell receptor beta chain was sequenced during a study of T cell changes during pregnancy in multiple sclerosis. The assay was immunoSEQ multiplex PCR, and TCRdb's table has in-frame clones only and misses some. Among under 65,000 clones listed, around nine tenths were seen once. There are 16 residues in the CDR3. Trimming cost V 0 bases and J 2 bases, with 12 bases left between them. Per germline, CDR1 LGHNA and CDR2 YNFKEQ. This chain links TRBV4-2 with TRBJ2-3, with a tentative D call TRBD2 (5 bases). The sample in question was peripheral blood, obtained in the first trimester of pregnancy. This TCR came from a female donor in good health, enrolled as a control in a pregnancy study. The CDR3 reads CASSQDRNGDTDTQYF. For the CDR3, the DNA is TGTGCCAGCAGCCAAGATCGAAACGGGGACACAGATACGCAGTATTTT.